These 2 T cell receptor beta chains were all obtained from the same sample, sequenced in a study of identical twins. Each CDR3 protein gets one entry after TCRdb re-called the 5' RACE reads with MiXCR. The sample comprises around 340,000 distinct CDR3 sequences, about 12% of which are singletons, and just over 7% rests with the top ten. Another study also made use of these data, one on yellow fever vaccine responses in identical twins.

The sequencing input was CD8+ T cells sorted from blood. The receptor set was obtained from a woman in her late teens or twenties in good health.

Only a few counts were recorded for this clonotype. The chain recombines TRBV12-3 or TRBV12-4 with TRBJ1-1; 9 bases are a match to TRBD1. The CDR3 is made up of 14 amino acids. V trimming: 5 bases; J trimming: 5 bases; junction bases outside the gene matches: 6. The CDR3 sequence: CASSPRTGVTEAFF. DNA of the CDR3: TGTGCCAGCAGTCCCAGGACAGGGGTGACTGAAGCTTTCTTT.

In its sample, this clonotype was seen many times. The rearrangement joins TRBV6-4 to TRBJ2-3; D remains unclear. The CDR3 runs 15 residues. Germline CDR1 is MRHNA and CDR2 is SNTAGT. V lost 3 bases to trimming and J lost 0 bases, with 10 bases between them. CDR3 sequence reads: CASSELAGSTDTQYF. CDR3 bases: TGTGCCAGCAGTGAATTAGCCGGGAGCACAGATACGCAGTATTTT.